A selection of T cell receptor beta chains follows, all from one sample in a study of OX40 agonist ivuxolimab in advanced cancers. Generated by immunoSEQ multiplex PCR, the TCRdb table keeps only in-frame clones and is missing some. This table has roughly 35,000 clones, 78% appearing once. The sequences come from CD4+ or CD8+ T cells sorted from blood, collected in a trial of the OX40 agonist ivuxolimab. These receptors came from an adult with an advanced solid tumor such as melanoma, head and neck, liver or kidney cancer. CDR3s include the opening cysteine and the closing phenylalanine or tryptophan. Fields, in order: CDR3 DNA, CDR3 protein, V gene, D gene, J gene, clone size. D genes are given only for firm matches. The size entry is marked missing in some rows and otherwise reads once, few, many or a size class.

DNA: TGCGCCAGCAGTTCAATCCGGGACAGGGGGCGGTTAGACACCGGGGAGCTGTTTTTT
CDR3: CASSSIRDRGRLDTGELFF
V: TRBV5-1
D: TRBD1
J: TRBJ2-2
size: -

DNA: TGTGCCAGCAGCCCAGCGGGAGGCTATGGCTACACCTTC
CDR3: CASSPAGGYGYTF
V: TRBV7-9
D: -
J: TRBJ1-2
size: -

DNA: TGTGCCAGCAGTGCCATAGGGGAAACATACCCCGGGGAGCTGTTTTTT
CDR3: CASSAIGETYPGELFF
V: TRBV2
D: -
J: TRBJ2-2
size: -

DNA: TGTGCCTGGAACCCCGGGACCCTAGGGGTTAGCTCCTACGAGCAGTACTTC
CDR3: CAWNPGTLGVSSYEQYF
V: TRBV30
D: -
J: TRBJ2-7
size: -

DNA: TGTGCCAGTAGTAGGACAGAAAAGAAGTCTGAGCAGTTCTTC
CDR3: CASSRTEKKSEQFF
V: TRBV19
D: -
J: TRBJ2-1
size: -

DNA: TGTGCCAGCTCCCTTGACAGGGTCAGGGAGACCCAGTACTTC
CDR3: CASSLDRVRETQYF
V: TRBV18
D: TRBD1
J: TRBJ2-5
size: -

DNA: TGTGCCAGCAGTGACGGGCAGGGGAACCCCTACGAGCAGTACTTC
CDR3: CASSDGQGNPYEQYF
V: TRBV6-4
D: -
J: TRBJ2-7
size: -

DNA: TGTGCCAGCAGCTCCGGGGGCTCTGGGGCCAACGTCCTGACTTTC
CDR3: CASSSGGSGANVLTF
V: TRBV5-5
D: -
J: TRBJ2-6
size: -

DNA: TGTGCCAGCCTGGGACAGGGGATGAACACTGAAGCTTTCTTT
CDR3: CASLGQGMNTEAFF
V: TRBV18
D: TRBD1
J: TRBJ1-1
size: -

DNA: TGTGCCAGCTCACCATACGAGGATCGTGGAAACACCATATATTTT
CDR3: CASSPYEDRGNTIYF
V: TRBV18
D: -
J: TRBJ1-3
size: -

DNA: TGTGCCAGCAGTTATAGACAGGGGATCACAGATACGCAGTATTTT
CDR3: CASSYRQGITDTQYF
V: TRBV6-5
D: TRBD1
J: TRBJ2-3
size: -

DNA: TGTGCCAGCAGCCCCATGGCAGGCGGTGAGCAGTACTTC
CDR3: CASSPMAGGEQYF
V: TRBV5-5
D: -
J: TRBJ2-7
size: -

DNA: TGTGCCAGCAGCTTAGACCGACAGGGTAAAGCTTTCTTT
CDR3: CASSLDRQGKAFF
V: TRBV7-8
D: TRBD1
J: TRBJ1-1
size: -

DNA: TGTGCCAGCAGCAAATCGGGAGGGAAGTTCTACAATGAGCAGTTCTTC
CDR3: CASSKSGGKFYNEQFF
V: TRBV7-9
D: TRBD2
J: TRBJ2-1
size: -

DNA: TGCGCCAGCAGTGTCCACAGCACCCCACTCACAGATACGCAGTATTTT
CDR3: CASSVHSTPLTDTQYF
V: TRBV10-2
D: -
J: TRBJ2-3
size: -

DNA: TGTGCCAGCAGCAAGGGACTAGCGGGAGCTCGGGAGCAGTTCTTC
CDR3: CASSKGLAGAREQFF
V: TRBV7-9
D: TRBD2
J: TRBJ2-1
size: -

DNA: TGTGCCAGCAGTGAACGCTCGGGAGACAATCAGCCCCAGCATTTT
CDR3: CASSERSGDNQPQHF
V: TRBV2
D: -
J: TRBJ1-5
size: -

DNA: TGTGCCAGCAGCTTAGGGGGGACAGACCCCTACAATGAGCAGTTCTTC
CDR3: CASSLGGTDPYNEQFF
V: TRBV7-9
D: TRBD1
J: TRBJ2-1
size: -

DNA: TGTGCCAGCAGCTTCGCGGTCAGGACAGATACGCAGTATTTT
CDR3: CASSFAVRTDTQYF
V: TRBV7-3
D: -
J: TRBJ2-3
size: few

DNA: TGTGCCAGCAGGTTGACAGACTCAACCAAAAACATTCAGTACTTC
CDR3: CASRLTDSTKNIQYF
V: TRBV28
D: -
J: TRBJ2-4
size: -

DNA: TGTGCCAGCAGACGACAGGGAACCGGGGAGCTGTTTTTT
CDR3: CASRRQGTGELFF
V: TRBV6-5
D: TRBD1
J: TRBJ2-2
size: -

DNA: TGTGCCATCAGTGAGTCGTATACGCAGTATTTT
CDR3: CAISESYTQYF
V: TRBV10-3
D: -
J: TRBJ2-3
size: -

DNA: TGTGCCAGCCTTTCGGGGGGAGCGGGGACCGGGGAGCTGTTTTTT
CDR3: CASLSGGAGTGELFF
V: TRBV6-5
D: TRBD2
J: TRBJ2-2
size: -

DNA: TGCGCCAGCAGCGTAGCGGGAGGGTCTAATGAGCAGTTCTTC
CDR3: CASSVAGGSNEQFF
V: TRBV5-1
D: TRBD2
J: TRBJ2-1
size: -

DNA: TGCGCCAGCAGCCAGGGGCCTCCGGGACAGGGACCCTACGAGCAGTACTTC
CDR3: CASSQGPPGQGPYEQYF
V: TRBV4-1
D: TRBD1
J: TRBJ2-7
size: -

DNA: TGTGCCAGCAGCGTAGCGGGGCTAGGGACTGAAGCTTTCTTT
CDR3: CASSVAGLGTEAFF
V: TRBV9
D: -
J: TRBJ1-1
size: -

DNA: TGTGCCAGTAGTAGCCCCGGGACAGAGGGGAATCAGCCCCAGCATTTT
CDR3: CASSSPGTEGNQPQHF
V: TRBV19
D: TRBD1
J: TRBJ1-5
size: -

DNA: TGCGCCAGCAGCTTTAGCGGGGCTCAAGAGACCCAGTACTTC
CDR3: CASSFSGAQETQYF
V: TRBV5-1
D: TRBD2
J: TRBJ2-5
size: -

DNA: TGTGCCAGCAGCTTCCGGGACGATGAGACCCAGTACTTC
CDR3: CASSFRDDETQYF
V: TRBV7-9
D: -
J: TRBJ2-5
size: -

DNA: TGTGCCAGCAGCCAAGAACTCACAGATACGCAGTATTTT
CDR3: CASSQELTDTQYF
V: TRBV14
D: -
J: TRBJ2-3
size: once

DNA: TGCGCCAGCAGCCCACAGGTTTTCTCGAACACTGAAGCTTTCTTT
CDR3: CASSPQVFSNTEAFF
V: TRBV4-1
D: -
J: TRBJ1-1
size: few

DNA: TGTGCCAGAAGCCGCGGAGGTAGCAATCAGCCCCAGCATTTT
CDR3: CARSRGGSNQPQHF
V: TRBV5-3
D: -
J: TRBJ1-5
size: medium-sized

DNA: TGTGCCAGCAGCTCTCAGCCCCTCGGGGGCACTGAAGCTTTCTTT
CDR3: CASSSQPLGGTEAFF
V: TRBV7-6
D: -
J: TRBJ1-1
size: -

DNA: TGTGCCAGCAGCTTAACTAGCGGGAGCTCTGAGCAGTTCTTC
CDR3: CASSLTSGSSEQFF
V: TRBV7-3
D: TRBD2
J: TRBJ2-1
size: -

DNA: TGTGCCTGGAGTGCCCACTACGAGCAGTACTTC
CDR3: CAWSAHYEQYF
V: TRBV30
D: -
J: TRBJ2-7
size: -

DNA: TGTGCCAGCCGGGTTCCAGGGGTCGGGTTGAATGAGCAGTTCTTC
CDR3: CASRVPGVGLNEQFF
V: TRBV27
D: -
J: TRBJ2-1
size: -

DNA: TGTGCCAGCAGCTTAACGGGACCTGGTGAAAAACTGTTTTTT
CDR3: CASSLTGPGEKLFF
V: TRBV7-9
D: -
J: TRBJ1-4
size: -

DNA: TGTGCCAGCAGCTCGACAGGGGGCGCCGACATTCAGTACTTC
CDR3: CASSSTGGADIQYF
V: TRBV5-6
D: TRBD1
J: TRBJ2-4
size: -

DNA: TGTGCCATCACGACAGATCCAAACTATGGCTACACCTTC
CDR3: CAITTDPNYGYTF
V: TRBV10-3
D: -
J: TRBJ1-2
size: once

DNA: TGTGCCAGTAGTTCCCGGGGGGAGACCCAGTACTTC
CDR3: CASSSRGETQYF
V: TRBV19
D: -
J: TRBJ2-5
size: -

DNA: TGCGCCAGCAGCTTGGCACCGGGGGCCACTAGGGCCCAAGAGACCCAGTACTTC
CDR3: CASSLAPGATRAQETQYF
V: TRBV5-1
D: -
J: TRBJ2-5
size: -

DNA: TGTGCCACCACCTCGACTAGCCTGGATGAGCAGTTCTTC
CDR3: CATTSTSLDEQFF
V: TRBV15
D: TRBD2
J: TRBJ2-1
size: few

DNA: TGTGCCTGGAGTGTAGCCGGAACGGGCACCGGGGAGCTGTTTTTT
CDR3: CAWSVAGTGTGELFF
V: TRBV30
D: -
J: TRBJ2-2
size: -

DNA: TGTGCCAGCAGTTTATCCCAGGGGGAGCAGTACTTC
CDR3: CASSLSQGEQYF
V: TRBV28
D: -
J: TRBJ2-7
size: -

DNA: TGTGCCAGCAGCGTAGGAGGAGGGTCCTACAATGAGCAGTTCTTC
CDR3: CASSVGGGSYNEQFF
V: TRBV9
D: -
J: TRBJ2-1
size: -